The 18 T cell receptor beta chains below come from one sample, sequenced in a study of post-analysis software for immune sequencing data. The antigens these receptors bind are not known. Every TCR beta cDNA library bore unique molecular identifiers. Using its own MiXCR run on the PCR reads, TCRdb lists one record per CDR3 protein. The data show 450,000 or so distinct CDR3 sequences, roughly 45% seen once. Study-wide results and limits: TRBV5-6, TRBV5-1 and TRBV20-1 were among roughly 5 TRBV segments more frequent in patients than controls.

The material sequenced was blood. These receptors all stem from a girl between 5 and 17 years old with multiple sclerosis.

V is TRBV29-1 and J is TRBJ2-7, with 12 positions matching TRBD1. The germline V gene has CDR1 SQVTM and CDR2 ANQGSEA. V dropped 6 bases and J dropped 6; count of bases not matched to a gene: 6. The length of the CDR3 is 13 residues. CDR3 residues: CSVGTGGVPEQYF. CDR3 nucleotide sequence: TGCAGCGTAGGGACAGGGGGCGTCCCCGAGCAGTACTTC.

The rearrangement uses TRBV7-9 and TRBJ2-5; 10 bases map to TRBD2. Germline V gene sequence: CDR1 SEHNR, CDR2 FQNEAQ (reference sequence). The CDR3 consists of 18 residues. The V gene end was trimmed by 2 bases and the J gene end by 3 bases; junction bases not matched to a gene: 12. The CDR3 spells CASSLILKSGRAEETQYF. The CDR3 DNA reads as TGTGCCAGCAGCTTAATCCTTAAGAGCGGGAGGGCGGAAGAGACCCAGTACTTC.

The CDR3 coding sequence is TGTGCCAGCAGCCAAGATGGGACTAGCGTTCCGTTGAAGCAGTTCTTC. It specifies CASSQDGTSVPLKQFF. The chain joins TRBV4-2 to TRBJ2-1; 10 bases are a match to TRBD2. After removal of 0 bases from V and 11 bases from J, the junction contained 10 bases not matched to a gene. The germline V gene has CDR1 LGHNA and CDR2 YNFKEQ. The CDR3 loop spans 16 amino acids.

The chain couples TRBV27 to TRBJ1-2; 8 positions agree with TRBD1. CDR3 length equals 16 residues. The V gene end was trimmed by 2 bases and the J gene end by 3 bases; junction bases not matched to a gene: 8. Germline V gene data show CDR1 as MNHEY and CDR2 as SMNVEV (reference sequence). CDR3 region: CASSLNRGAIDYGYTF. CDR3 sequence (DNA): TGTGCCAGCAGTTTAAACAGGGGGGCAATTGACTATGGCTACACCTTC.

This clonotype appeared a few times. The CDR3 DNA follows: TGTGCCAGCAGTCCCGGGGGCCGAAGATATGGCTACACCTTC. It translates to CASSPGGRRYGYTF. The chain recombines TRBV28 with TRBJ1-2, with a weak D call TRBD1 (6 bases). The V end was cut by 5 bases, the J end by 5 bases, with 15 bases between. The CDR3 totals 14 residues. Germline CDR1 and CDR2: MDHEN and SYDVKM.

This chain uses TRBV5-1 with TRBJ1-1; TRBD1 is a possible D gene (6 bases). Per germline, CDR1 SGHRS and CDR2 YFSETQ. This CDR3 spans 14 amino acids. The V end lost 0 bases, the J end lost 6 bases, and 12 bases lay between the germline ends. CDR3 bases: TGCGCCAGCAGCTTGGGGAGCGGGGGCGCTGAAGCTTTCTTT. Translated: CASSLGSGGAEAFF.

J is TRBJ2-4 and V is TRBV25-1; 7 nucleotides agree with TRBD2. Near its end, the DNA agrees better with TRBJ2-7, so the J call may be wrong. There are 14 residues in the CDR3. CDR1 is MGHDK, CDR2 SYGVNS, per germline. CDR3 region: CASREGRAPYEQYF. CDR3 DNA sequence: TGTGCCAGCAGGGAAGGGAGGGCACCCTACGAGCAGTACTTC.

J is TRBJ2-7 and V is TRBV6-1, with 10 bases identical to TRBD2. CDR3 length equals 16 residues. The V and J ends lost 4 bases and 0 bases, in that order; junction bases with no gene match: 6. From germline, CDR1 is MNHNS and CDR2 SASEGT. The CDR3 nucleotides read TGTGCCAGCAGTGTTAGCGGGAGGTTGAGCTCCTACGAGCAGTACTTC. Translation gives CASSVSGRLSSYEQYF.

The chain has TRBV12-3 or TRBV12-4 and TRBJ2-3; 10 bases match TRBD1. J gave up 4 bases and V 4 bases, and 11 bases lay outside the gene matches. CDR3 size: 17 residues. This CDR3 is CASSSGTGAALPDTQYF. CDR3 DNA sequence: TGTGCCAGCAGTTCGGGGACAGGGGCCGCCCTTCCAGATACGCAGTATTTT.

The genes are TRBV27 and TRBJ2-3, with D perhaps matching TRBD2 (6 bases). Germline assignment: CDR1 MNHEY and CDR2 SMNVEV (reference sequence). The CDR3 is 15 amino acids. V dropped 5 bases and J dropped 5 bases, with 17 bases sitting between them. CDR3: CASSVSGTELDTQYF. CDR3 coding DNA: TGTGCCAGCAGTGTCTCCGGGACTGAGTTAGATACGCAGTATTTT.

This clonotype showed up just a few times. This chain joins TRBV5-6 and TRBJ1-5, with TRBD1 as a possible D gene (5 bases). In germline, CDR1 is SGHDT, CDR2 YYEEEE. The ends were cut back, 0 bases at V and 3 bases at J, with 16 bases in the middle. The CDR3 loop spans 17 amino acids. The DNA for the CDR3 is TGTGCCAGCAGCTTGGGATTGACAGAAGGGTTCAATCAGCCCCAGCATTTT. Its protein product is CASSLGLTEGFNQPQHF.

Worth noting for this clonotype: At one end, the junction sequence differs from germline, possibly due to a read error. The chain combines TRBV6-5 with TRBJ2-1, with TRBD2 identical over 7 bases. Germline assignment: CDR1 MNHEY and CDR2 SVGAGI. The CDR3 is made up of 17 amino acids. The CDR3 DNA reads TGTACCAGCAGTTCCCAGTTTGTACTAGCGAACTACAATGAGCAGTTCTTC. This codes for CTSSSQFVLANYNEQFF.

The chain is built from TRBV25-1 and TRBJ1-2; 9 positions match TRBD1. The CDR3 totals 14 residues. Germline V lookup: CDR1 MGHDK, CDR2 SYGVNS. The J segment lost 7 bases and the V segment lost 7 bases, leaving 10 bases of the junction unmatched. CDR3 nucleotide sequence: TGTGCCAGCATGGGGACAGGGCCTCAATGTGGCTACACCTTC. This encodes CASMGTGPQCGYTF.

This chain connects TRBV28 to TRBJ1-1, with D possibly TRBD1 on 5 matching bases. Trimming removed 0 bases from V and 1 base from J, with 6 bases in between. This CDR3 region has 14 residues. The germline V gene has CDR1 MDHEN and CDR2 SYDVKM. The CDR3 DNA reads as TGTGCCAGCAGTTTATGGGACAAGAACACTGAAGCTTTCTTT. Translated: CASSLWDKNTEAFF.

This clonotype was observed a few times. The chain couples TRBV29-1 to TRBJ2-3; 8 nucleotides line up with TRBD2. CDR3 length: 11 residues. Germline V gene lookup returns CDR1 SQVTM and CDR2 ANQGSEA. After removal of 3 bases from V and 13 bases from J, the junction contained 6 bases not matched to a gene. CDR3 sequence reads: CSVETGGRKYF. In DNA form, the CDR3 reads TGCAGCGTTGAGACGGGAGGGAGGAAGTATTTT.

J is TRBJ2-3 and V is TRBV24-1; D possibly matches TRBD1 or TRBD2 (6 bases each). V lost 7 bases and J lost 2, with 15 bases in between. CDR3 length: 15 residues. Germline loops: CDR1 KGHDR, CDR2 SFDVKD. The CDR3 bases are TGTGCCACCAGGACCAAGGGGGACTTCACAGATACGCAGTATTTT. Translated: CATRTKGDFTDTQYF.

The rearrangement links TRBV10-2 to TRBJ2-5; perhaps TRBD1 as D (6 bases). Germline lookup yields CDR1 WSHSY and CDR2 SAAADI. With 7 bases removed from V and 5 bases from J, the gap between germline ends came to 14 bases. This CDR3 region has 13 residues. DNA of the CDR3: TGCGCCAGCACTCAGGACAGAGGGGAGACCCAGTACTTC. It is translated as CASTQDRGETQYF.

V usage is TRBV5-1 and J usage is TRBJ2-2; 7 nucleotides agree with TRBD2. Germline V lookup: CDR1 SGHRS, CDR2 YFSETQ. The V gene end was trimmed by 7 bases and the J gene end by 4 bases; junction bases not matched to a gene: 10. The CDR3 length is 15 residues. CDR3 coding DNA: TGCGCCAGCGAAACTAGCGCCCCGAGCACCGGGGAGCTGTTTTTT. Its translation: CASETSAPSTGELFF.